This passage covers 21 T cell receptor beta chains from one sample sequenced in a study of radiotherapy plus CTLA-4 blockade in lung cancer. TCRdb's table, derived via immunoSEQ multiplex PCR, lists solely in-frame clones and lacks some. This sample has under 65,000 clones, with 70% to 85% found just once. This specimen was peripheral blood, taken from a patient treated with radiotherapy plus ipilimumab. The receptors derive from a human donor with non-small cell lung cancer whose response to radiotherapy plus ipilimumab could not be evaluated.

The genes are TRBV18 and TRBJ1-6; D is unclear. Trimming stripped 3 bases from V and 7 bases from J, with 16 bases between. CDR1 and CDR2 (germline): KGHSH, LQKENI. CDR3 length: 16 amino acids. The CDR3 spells CASSPFTAIENSPLHF. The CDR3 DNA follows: TGTGCCAGCTCACCTTTTACAGCAATCGAAAATTCACCCCTCCACTTT.

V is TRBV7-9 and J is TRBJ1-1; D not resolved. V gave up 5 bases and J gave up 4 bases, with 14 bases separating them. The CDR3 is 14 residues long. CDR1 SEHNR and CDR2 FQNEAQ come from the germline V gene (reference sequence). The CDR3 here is CASSVSSVVTEAFF. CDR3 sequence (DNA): TGTGCCAGCAGCGTCTCCTCCGTTGTCACTGAAGCTTTCTTT.

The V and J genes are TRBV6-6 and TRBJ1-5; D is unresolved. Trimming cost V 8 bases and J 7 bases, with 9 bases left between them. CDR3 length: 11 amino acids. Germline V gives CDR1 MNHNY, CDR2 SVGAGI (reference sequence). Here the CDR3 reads CASGGMQPQHF. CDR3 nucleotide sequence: TGTGCCAGCGGCGGGATGCAGCCCCAGCATTTT.

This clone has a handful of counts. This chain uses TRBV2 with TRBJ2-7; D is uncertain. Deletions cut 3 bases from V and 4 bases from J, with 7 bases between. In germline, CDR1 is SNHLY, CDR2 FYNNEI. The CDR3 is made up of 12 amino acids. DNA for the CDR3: TGTGCCAGCAGTGAGATGAGGTACGAGCAGTACTTC. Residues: CASSEMRYEQYF.

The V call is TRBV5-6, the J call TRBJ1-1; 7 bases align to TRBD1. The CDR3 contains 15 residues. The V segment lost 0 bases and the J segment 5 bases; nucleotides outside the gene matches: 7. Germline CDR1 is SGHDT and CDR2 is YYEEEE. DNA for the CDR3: TGTGCCAGCAGCTTGGGAAGACAGGGATTGACTGAAGCTTTCTTT. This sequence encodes CASSLGRQGLTEAFF.

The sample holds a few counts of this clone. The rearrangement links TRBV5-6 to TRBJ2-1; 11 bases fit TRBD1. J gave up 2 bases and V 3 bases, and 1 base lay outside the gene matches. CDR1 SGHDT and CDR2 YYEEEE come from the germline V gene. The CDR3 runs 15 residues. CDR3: CASSWGQGAYNEQFF. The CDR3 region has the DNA TGTGCCAGCAGCTGGGGACAGGGGGCCTACAATGAGCAGTTCTTC.

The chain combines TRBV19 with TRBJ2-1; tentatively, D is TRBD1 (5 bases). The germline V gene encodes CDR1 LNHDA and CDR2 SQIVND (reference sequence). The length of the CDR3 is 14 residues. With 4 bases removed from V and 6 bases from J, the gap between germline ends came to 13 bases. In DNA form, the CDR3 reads TGTGCCAGTAGTAGACCAGGGCTGGGCAATGAGCAGTTCTTC. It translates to CASSRPGLGNEQFF. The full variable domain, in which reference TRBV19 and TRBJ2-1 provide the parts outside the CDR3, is DGGITQSPKYLFRKEGQNVTLSCEQNLNHDAMYWYRQDPGQGLRLIYYSQIVNDFQKGDIAEGYSVSREKKESFPLTVTSAQKNPTAFYLCASSRPGLGNEQFFGPGTRLTVL.

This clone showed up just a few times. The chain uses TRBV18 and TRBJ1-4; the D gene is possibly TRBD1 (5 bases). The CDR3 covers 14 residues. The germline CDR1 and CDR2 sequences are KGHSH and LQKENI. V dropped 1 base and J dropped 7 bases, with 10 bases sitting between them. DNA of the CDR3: TGTGCCAGCTCACCACAGGGCGGGACTGAAAAACTGTTTTTT. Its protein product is CASSPQGGTEKLFF.

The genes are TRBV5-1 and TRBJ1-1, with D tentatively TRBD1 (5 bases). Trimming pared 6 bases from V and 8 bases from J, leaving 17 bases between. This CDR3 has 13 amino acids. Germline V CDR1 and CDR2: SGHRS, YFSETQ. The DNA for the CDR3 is TGCGCCAGCACCCGGGGGGAAACGAACGAAGCTTTCTTT. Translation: CASTRGETNEAFF.

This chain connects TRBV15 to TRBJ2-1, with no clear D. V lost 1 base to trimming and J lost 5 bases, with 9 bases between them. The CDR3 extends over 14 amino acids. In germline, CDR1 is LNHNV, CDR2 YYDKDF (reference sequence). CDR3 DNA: TGTGCCACCAGCAGAGCACAGTCGAACAATGAGCAGTTCTTC. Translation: CATSRAQSNNEQFF.

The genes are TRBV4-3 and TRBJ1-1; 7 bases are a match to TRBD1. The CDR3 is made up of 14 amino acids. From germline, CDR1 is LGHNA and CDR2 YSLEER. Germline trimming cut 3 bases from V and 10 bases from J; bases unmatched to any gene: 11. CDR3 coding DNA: TGCGCCAGCAGCCACTCCGGACAGGCGCCGTCAGCTTTCTTT. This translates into CASSHSGQAPSAFF.

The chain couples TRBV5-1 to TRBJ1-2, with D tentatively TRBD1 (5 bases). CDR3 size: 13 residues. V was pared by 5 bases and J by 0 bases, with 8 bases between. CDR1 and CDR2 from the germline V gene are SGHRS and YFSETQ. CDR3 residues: CASRQVANYGYTF. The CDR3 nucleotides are TGCGCCAGCAGACAGGTAGCTAACTATGGCTACACCTTC.

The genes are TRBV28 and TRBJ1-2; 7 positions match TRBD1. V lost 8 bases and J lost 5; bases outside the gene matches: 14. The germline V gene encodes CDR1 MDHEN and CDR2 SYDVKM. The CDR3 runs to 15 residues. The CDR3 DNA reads TGTGCCAGCCGAACAGGGGTCACCCCTCTTTATGGCTACACCTTC. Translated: CASRTGVTPLYGYTF.

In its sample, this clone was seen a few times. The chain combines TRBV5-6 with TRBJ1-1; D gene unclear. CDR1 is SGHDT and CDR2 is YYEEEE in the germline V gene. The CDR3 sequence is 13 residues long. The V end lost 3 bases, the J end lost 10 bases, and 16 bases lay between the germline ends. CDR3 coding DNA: TGTGCCAGCAGCTCCCCCGACTGGCTGCGAGCTTTCTTT. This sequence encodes CASSSPDWLRAFF.

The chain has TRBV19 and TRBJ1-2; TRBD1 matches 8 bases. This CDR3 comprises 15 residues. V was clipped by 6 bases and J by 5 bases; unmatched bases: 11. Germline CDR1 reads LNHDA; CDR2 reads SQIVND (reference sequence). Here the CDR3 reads CASSRTPTGAYGYTF. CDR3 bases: TGTGCCAGTAGCAGGACCCCGACAGGGGCATATGGCTACACCTTC. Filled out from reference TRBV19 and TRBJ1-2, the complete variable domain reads DGGITQSPKYLFRKEGQNVTLSCEQNLNHDAMYWYRQDPGQGLRLIYYSQIVNDFQKGDIAEGYSVSREKKESFPLTVTSAQKNPTAFYLCASSRTPTGAYGYTFGSGTRLTVV.

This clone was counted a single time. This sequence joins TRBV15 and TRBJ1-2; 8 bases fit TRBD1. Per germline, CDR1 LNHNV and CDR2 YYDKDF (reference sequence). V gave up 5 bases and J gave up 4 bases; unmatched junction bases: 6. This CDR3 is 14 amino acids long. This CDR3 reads CATSSIGTGYGYTF. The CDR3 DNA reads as TGTGCCACCAGCTCGATCGGGACAGGCTATGGCTACACCTTC.

CDR3 nucleotides: TGTGCCTCCAGGCCCCGACAGGGGACGGCGGGTGGTGATGGCTACACCTTC. The encoded protein is CASRPRQGTAGGDGYTF. The chain employs TRBV19 and TRBJ1-2, with 8 positions matching TRBD1. Germline CDR1 LNHDA, CDR2 SQIVND (reference sequence). V gave up 11 bases and J gave up 6 bases; unmatched junction bases: 23. The CDR3 loop spans 17 amino acids.

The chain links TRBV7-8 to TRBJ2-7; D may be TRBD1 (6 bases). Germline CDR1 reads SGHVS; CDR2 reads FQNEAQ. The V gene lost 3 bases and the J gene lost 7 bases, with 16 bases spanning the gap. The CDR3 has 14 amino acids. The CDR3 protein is CASSFRDRTEEQYF. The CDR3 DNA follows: TGTGCCAGCAGCTTCCGGGATCGGACAGAGGAGCAGTACTTC.

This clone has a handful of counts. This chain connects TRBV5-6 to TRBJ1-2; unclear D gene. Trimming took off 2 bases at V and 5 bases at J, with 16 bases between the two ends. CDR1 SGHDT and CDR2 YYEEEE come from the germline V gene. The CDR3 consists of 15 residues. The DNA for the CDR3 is TGTGCCAGCAGCTTATTTGAGAGGCCAACTTATGGCTACACCTTC. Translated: CASSLFERPTYGYTF.

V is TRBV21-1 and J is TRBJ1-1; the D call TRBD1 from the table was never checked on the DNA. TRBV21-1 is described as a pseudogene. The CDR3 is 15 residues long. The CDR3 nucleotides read TGTGCCAGCAGCGACCTTGACAGGGTATCGACTGAAGCTTTCTTT. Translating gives CASSDLDRVSTEAFF.

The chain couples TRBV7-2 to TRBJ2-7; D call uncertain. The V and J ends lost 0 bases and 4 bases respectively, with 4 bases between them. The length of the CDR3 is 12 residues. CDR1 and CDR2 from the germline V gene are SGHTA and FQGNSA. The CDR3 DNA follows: TGTGCCAGCAGCTTAGCCCGTTACGAGCAGTACTTC. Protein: CASSLARYEQYF. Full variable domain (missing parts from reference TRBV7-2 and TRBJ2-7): GAGVSQSPSNKVTEKGKDVELRCDPISGHTALYWYRQSLGQGLEFLIYFQGNSAPDKSGLPSDRFSAERTGGSVSTLTIQRTQQEDSAVYLCASSLARYEQYFGPGTRLTVT.